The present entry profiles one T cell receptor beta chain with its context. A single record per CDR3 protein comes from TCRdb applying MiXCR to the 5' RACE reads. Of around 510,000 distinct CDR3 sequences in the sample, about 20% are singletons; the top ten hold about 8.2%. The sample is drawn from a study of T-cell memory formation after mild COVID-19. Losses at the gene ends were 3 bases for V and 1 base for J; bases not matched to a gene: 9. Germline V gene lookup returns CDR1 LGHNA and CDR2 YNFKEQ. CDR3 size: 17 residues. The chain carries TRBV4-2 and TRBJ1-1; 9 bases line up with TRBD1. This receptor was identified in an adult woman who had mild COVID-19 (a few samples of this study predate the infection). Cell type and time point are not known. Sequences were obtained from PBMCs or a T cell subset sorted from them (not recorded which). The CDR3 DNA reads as TGTGCCAGCAGCCAGCCCGCACCGGGACAGGGGAACACTGAAGCTTTCTTT. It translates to CASSQPAPGQGNTEAFF.